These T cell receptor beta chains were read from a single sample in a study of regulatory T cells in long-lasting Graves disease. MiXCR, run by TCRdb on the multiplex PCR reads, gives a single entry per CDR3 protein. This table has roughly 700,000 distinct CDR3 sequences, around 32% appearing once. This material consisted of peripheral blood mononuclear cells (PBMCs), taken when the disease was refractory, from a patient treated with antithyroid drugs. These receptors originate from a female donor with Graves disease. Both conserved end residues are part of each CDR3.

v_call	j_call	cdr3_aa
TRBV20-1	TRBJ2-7	CSARSPSYEQYF
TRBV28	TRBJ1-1	CASSLDGMPSKPEAFF
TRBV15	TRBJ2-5	CATSPSGGVQETQYF
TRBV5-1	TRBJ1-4	CASSITGTGPEKLFF
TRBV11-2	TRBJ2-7	CASSLGGNEQYF
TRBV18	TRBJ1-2	CASSRGQGGGYGYTF
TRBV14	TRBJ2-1	CASSQDKQLVGEQFF
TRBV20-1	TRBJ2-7	CSARVGLSSYEQYF
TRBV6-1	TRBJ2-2	CTISDLDTGELFF
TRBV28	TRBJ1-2	CASKGVAWGYTF
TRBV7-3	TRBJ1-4	CASSLSGGANEKLFF
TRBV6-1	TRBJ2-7	CASNDRGPIYEQYF
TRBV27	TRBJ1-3	CASRSGSLGRNTIYF
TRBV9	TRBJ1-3	CASSVAVGQISGNTIYF
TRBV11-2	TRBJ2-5	CASSLDLAQETQYF
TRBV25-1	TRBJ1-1	CASSQTVLTEAFF
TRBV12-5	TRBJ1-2	CASGFWTGDNYGYTF
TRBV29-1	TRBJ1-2	CSVEAGAYGYTF
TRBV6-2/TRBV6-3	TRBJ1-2	CASSSKDSRGYYGYTF
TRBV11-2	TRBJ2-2	CASSFIGNTGELFF
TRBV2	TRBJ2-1	CASSLTSGRGSYNEQFF
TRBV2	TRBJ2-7	CASSDPTGLYEQYF
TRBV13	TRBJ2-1	CASSLDREHGNEQFF
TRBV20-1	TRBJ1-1	CSARDDGENTEAFF
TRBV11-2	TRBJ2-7	CASSGWRGFEQYF
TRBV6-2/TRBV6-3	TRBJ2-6	CASRDRKSSGANVLTF
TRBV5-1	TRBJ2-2	CASSRAGQGNTGELFF
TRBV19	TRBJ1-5	CASSMARTGSNQPQHF
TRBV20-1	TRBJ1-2	CSARVPGHYGYTF
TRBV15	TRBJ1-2	CATSRDQGSFGGYTF
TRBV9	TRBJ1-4	CASSAATGAREKLFF
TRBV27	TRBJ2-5	CASSFGEQETQYF
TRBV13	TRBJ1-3	CASSPGQGRNTIYF
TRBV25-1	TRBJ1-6	CASSELGSYNSPLHF
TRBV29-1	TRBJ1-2	CSASRQGSSNYGYTF
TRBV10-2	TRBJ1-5	CASSEFAQPQHF
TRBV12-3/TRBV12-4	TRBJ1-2	CASSLGTSHYGYTF
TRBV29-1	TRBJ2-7	CSVEGHGNEQYF
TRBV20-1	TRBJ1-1	CSAISTRGRDGEAFF